A single sample gave rise to the 23 T cell receptor beta chains below, sequenced in a study of shared clonotypes between healthy human individuals. CD8 cells regarded as naive lacked CD45RO, were positively chosen for CCR7, and omitted terminally differentiated effector memory CD45RA+ cells. Libraries were prepared by immunoSEQ multiplex PCR; TCRdb keeps only in-frame clonotypes and omits some of them. The repertoire has nearly 2 million clones, about 95% of them found once; the top ten carry less than 1.5%. Sequenced material: naive CD8+ T cells sorted from blood. The receptors were sampled from a man aged 18 to 30 in good health.

As concerns this clone: Different DNA sequences within this sample yield the same CDR3. The chain joins TRBV28 to TRBJ2-7, with a tentative D call TRBD2 (6 bases). Trimming removed 6 bases at V and 1 base at J, with 10 bases between. The germline V gene has CDR1 MDHEN and CDR2 SYDVKM. CDR3 length: 13 amino acids. The CDR3 loop is CASSLGGSYEQYF. The CDR3 DNA follows: TGTGCCAGCAGCCTGGGAGGTTCCTACGAGCAGTACTTC.

The chain carries TRBV7-9 and TRBJ1-1; maybe TRBD1 (5 bases). The V gene's germline CDR1 is SEHNR and CDR2 FQNEAQ (reference sequence). This CDR3 is 15 amino acids long. V lost 2 bases and J 0 bases, leaving 10 bases between the germline ends. CDR3 sequence reads: CASSLMQGLNTEAFF. The CDR3 region has the DNA TGTGCCAGCAGCTTAATGCAGGGATTGAACACTGAAGCTTTCTTT.

This sequence joins TRBV7-9 and TRBJ1-1, with D maybe TRBD1 (5 bases). Per the germline V gene, CDR1 is SEHNR and CDR2 is FQNEAQ (reference sequence). V was cut by 4 bases and J by 1 base, with 10 bases left in between. The CDR3 is 14 amino acids. The CDR3 spells CASSWRGSNTEAFF. DNA for the CDR3: TGTGCCAGCAGCTGGAGGGGCTCGAACACTGAAGCTTTCTTT.

The chain links TRBV9 to TRBJ2-1, with D maybe TRBD1 (6 bases). V was cut by 1 base and J by 6 bases, with 11 bases left in between. Germline V CDR1 and CDR2: SGDLS, YYNGEE. The CDR3 is 14 amino acids. The CDR3 region has the DNA TGTGCCAGCAGCGTATCAGGGGCGGTCAATGAGCAGTTCTTC. Translated, it gives CASSVSGAVNEQFF.

The V call is TRBV7-9, the J call TRBJ2-3, with 12 bases lining up with TRBD2. This CDR3 region has 16 residues. CDR1 is SEHNR, CDR2 FQNEAQ, per germline (reference sequence). After removal of 4 bases from V and 5 bases from J, the junction contained 7 bases not matched to a gene. CDR3 protein: CASSSRLAGEIDTQYF. The CDR3 DNA reads as TGTGCCAGCAGCTCGCGACTAGCGGGAGAGATAGATACGCAGTATTTT.

This chain joins TRBV27 and TRBJ2-7; no definite D call. The CDR3 loop spans 14 amino acids. CDR1 is MNHEY and CDR2 is SMNVEV in the germline V gene (reference sequence). The V end lost 6 bases, the J end lost 3 bases, and 15 bases lay between the germline ends. The CDR3 is CASSQGLGFYEQYF. Here the CDR3 DNA reads TGTGCCAGCAGCCAAGGTCTTGGCTTCTACGAGCAGTACTTC.

The V and J genes are TRBV13 and TRBJ1-1; 9 bases agree with TRBD1. The CDR3 sequence is 15 residues long. V gave up 5 bases and J gave up 5 bases; unmatched junction bases: 9. Germline values: CDR1 PRHDT, CDR2 FYEKMQ (reference sequence). Written as DNA, the CDR3 is TGTGCCAGCAGCCCCCGGGACAGGGTGCGAACTGAAGCTTTCTTT. The encoded protein is CASSPRDRVRTEAFF.

The genes are TRBV28 and TRBJ1-5; 9 bases fit TRBD1. Germline V CDR1 and CDR2: MDHEN, SYDVKM. The length of the CDR3 is 15 residues. With 3 bases clipped from V and 2 bases from J, the junction kept 2 bases outside the gene matches. The CDR3 loop is CASSFGDRGNQPQHF. The CDR3 DNA reads TGTGCCAGCAGTTTTGGGGACAGGGGCAATCAGCCCCAGCATTTT.

The chain couples TRBV19 to TRBJ1-3; unclear D gene. Germline assignment: CDR1 LNHDA and CDR2 SQIVND (reference sequence). Trimming shortened V by 6 bases and J by 9 bases, and 21 bases separated the two germline ends. The CDR3 spans 15 residues. The DNA of the CDR3 is TGTGCCAGTAGCGATGGGTACGGGGAGGAAAGCACCATATATTTT. It codes for CASSDGYGEESTIYF.

The rearrangement joins TRBV9 to TRBJ2-2, with D tentatively TRBD2 (6 bases). The length of the CDR3 is 15 residues. V was trimmed by 3 bases and J by 1 base, leaving 10 bases between them. Germline V gene lookup returns CDR1 SGDLS and CDR2 YYNGEE. The chain's CDR3 is CASSDIAENTGELFF. The CDR3 DNA sequence: TGTGCCAGCAGCGACATAGCGGAGAACACCGGGGAGCTGTTTTTT.

The V and J genes are TRBV4-1 and TRBJ2-2; a possible D gene is TRBD2 (6 bases). V lost 0 bases and J lost 5, with 7 bases in between. Germline CDR1 MGHRA, CDR2 YSYEKL. The CDR3 is made up of 14 amino acids. Here the CDR3 DNA reads TGCGCCAGCAGCCAAGATGGGAGGACCGGGGAGCTGTTTTTT. Translated, it gives CASSQDGRTGELFF.

As concerns this clone: Other nucleotide sequences from this sample produce the same CDR3. The V and J genes are TRBV10-2 and TRBJ2-7; TRBD2 agrees at 7 bases. Per germline, CDR1 WSHSY and CDR2 SAAADI. The CDR3 runs 13 residues. Trimming at V came to 4 bases and at J to 2 bases, leaving 2 bases not matched to a gene. This chain's CDR3 is CASSVLAAYEQYF. The DNA for the CDR3 is TGCGCCAGCAGTGTCCTAGCGGCCTACGAGCAGTACTTC.

This chain joins TRBV4-1 and TRBJ2-7; D gene uncertain. V lost 1 base to trimming and J lost 5 bases, with 12 bases between them. The CDR3 is made up of 14 amino acids. CDR1 is MGHRA, CDR2 YSYEKL, per germline. The CDR3 loop reads CASSQVAETNEQYF. The CDR3, as DNA: TGCGCCAGCAGCCAAGTTGCAGAGACGAACGAGCAGTACTTC.

This chain joins TRBV7-9 and TRBJ2-7, with TRBD2 as a possible D gene (6 bases). V lost 0 bases and J 7 bases, leaving 13 bases between the germline ends. Germline V CDR1 and CDR2: SEHNR, FQNEAQ (reference sequence). This CDR3 is built from 14 residues. This CDR3 reads CASSLAILRGEQYF. The CDR3 DNA is TGTGCCAGCAGCTTAGCTATCCTTCGGGGGGAGCAGTACTTC.

This clone was recorded only once. The chain is built from TRBV7-9 and TRBJ1-1; D might be TRBD1 (6 bases). Germline loops: CDR1 SEHNR, CDR2 FQNEAQ (reference sequence). The CDR3 is made up of 17 amino acids. The ends were cut back, 3 bases at V and 4 bases at J, with 21 bases in the middle. The CDR3 coding sequence is TGTGCCAGCAGCTTTGGAGTAAGAGGGGGGTCCGGCACTGAAGCTTTCTTT. This gives the protein CASSFGVRGGSGTEAFF.

This clone occurred a few times. Distinct nucleotide sequences in the sample also encode this CDR3. The V gene is TRBV6-5, the J gene TRBJ2-7, with D perhaps matching TRBD1 or TRBD2 (5 bases each). Germline CDR1 is MNHEY and CDR2 is SVGAGI. The CDR3 runs 14 residues. V dropped 0 bases and J dropped 0 bases, with 6 bases sitting between them. The CDR3 bases are TGTGCCAGCAGTTACTCCGGGACCTCCTACGAGCAGTACTTC. This encodes CASSYSGTSYEQYF.

The chain is built from TRBV6-1 and TRBJ1-5; D is undetermined. The CDR3 runs 15 residues. Germline V lookup: CDR1 MNHNS, CDR2 SASEGT. Trimming shortened V by 1 base and J by 0 bases, and 7 bases separated the two germline ends. CDR3 sequence (DNA): TGTGCCAGCAGTGAAGTACGTGGTAGCAATCAGCCCCAGCATTTT. This sequence encodes CASSEVRGSNQPQHF.

The gene calls are TRBV27 and TRBJ2-7; 9 bases match TRBD1. This CDR3 is built from 12 residues. The V gene's germline CDR1 is MNHEY and CDR2 SMNVEV (reference sequence). Trimming took 4 bases from V and 5 from J; bases not matched to a gene: 0. The DNA of the CDR3 is TGTGCCAGCAGTTGGACAGGGGACGAGCAGTACTTC. Protein product: CASSWTGDEQYF.

V usage is TRBV5-6 and J usage is TRBJ2-7, with 9 bases aligning to TRBD2. CDR1 and CDR2 (germline): SGHDT, YYEEEE. The length of the CDR3 is 15 residues. Trimming took 0 bases from V and 3 from J; bases not matched to a gene: 4. CDR3 residues: CASSLGTSAVYEQYF. CDR3 DNA: TGTGCCAGCAGCTTGGGGACTAGCGCGGTCTACGAGCAGTACTTC.

This clone was observed a single time. The chain joins TRBV27 to TRBJ2-2; possible D gene TRBD2, 6 bases. The germline CDR1 and CDR2 sequences are MNHEY and SMNVEV (reference sequence). Between the trimmed V and J ends, which lost 6 bases and 4 bases, there was a span of 12 bases. The CDR3 spans 14 residues. CDR3 sequence: CASRPLGGTGELFF. The CDR3 DNA follows: TGTGCCAGCAGACCGCTCGGGGGCACCGGGGAGCTGTTTTTT.

The rearrangement links TRBV13 to TRBJ1-5; TRBD1 matches 7 bases. CDR3 length: 14 amino acids. The germline V gene encodes CDR1 PRHDT and CDR2 FYEKMQ (reference sequence). After removal of 4 bases from V and 7 bases from J, the junction contained 7 bases not matched to a gene. The CDR3 here is CASSSGGHGQPQHF. The DNA of the CDR3 is TGTGCCAGCAGCTCAGGGGGGCATGGACAGCCCCAGCATTTT.

The rearrangement links TRBV7-9 to TRBJ2-7; D not certain. The CDR3 consists of 15 residues. Trimming pared 1 base from V and 2 bases from J, leaving 12 bases between. Germline V gene lookup returns CDR1 SEHNR and CDR2 FQNEAQ (reference sequence). This CDR3 is CASSLGPSLAYEQYF. The CDR3 DNA sequence: TGTGCCAGCAGCTTAGGTCCCAGCCTGGCCTACGAGCAGTACTTC.

The chain carries TRBV23-1 and TRBJ2-5; D not resolved. TRBV23-1 is treated as an ORF (open reading frame) with a function not yet certain. The CDR3 runs to 12 residues. V was pared by 3 bases and J by 4 bases, with 6 bases between. CDR3 amino acids: CASSHLSETQYF. CDR3 sequence (DNA): TGCGCCAGCAGTCACCTTTCAGAGACCCAGTACTTC.